This T cell receptor (beta chain) is drawn from a study of blood T cell repertoires in COVID-19. Worth noting for this clone: Distinct nucleotide sequences in the sample also encode this CDR3.

TCRdb's copy holds only in-frame clones and misses some; the assay was immunoSEQ multiplex PCR. The top ten clones hold approximately 10% of a sample with 88,000 or so clones, under 85% of them seen once. Germline-derived CDR1 and CDR2 are MDHEN and SYDVKM. The CDR3 length is 14 residues. The V and J ends lost 3 bases and 3 bases respectively, with 10 bases between them. The source of this sequence is a human donor in a cohort sampled during active COVID-19. Sequencing was done on a sample of peripheral blood. This chain joins TRBV28 and TRBJ2-3; unclear D gene. Here the CDR3 reads CASSFLSGTDTQYF. CDR3 DNA: TGTGCCAGCAGTTTTTTATCGGGTACAGATACGCAGTATTTT.